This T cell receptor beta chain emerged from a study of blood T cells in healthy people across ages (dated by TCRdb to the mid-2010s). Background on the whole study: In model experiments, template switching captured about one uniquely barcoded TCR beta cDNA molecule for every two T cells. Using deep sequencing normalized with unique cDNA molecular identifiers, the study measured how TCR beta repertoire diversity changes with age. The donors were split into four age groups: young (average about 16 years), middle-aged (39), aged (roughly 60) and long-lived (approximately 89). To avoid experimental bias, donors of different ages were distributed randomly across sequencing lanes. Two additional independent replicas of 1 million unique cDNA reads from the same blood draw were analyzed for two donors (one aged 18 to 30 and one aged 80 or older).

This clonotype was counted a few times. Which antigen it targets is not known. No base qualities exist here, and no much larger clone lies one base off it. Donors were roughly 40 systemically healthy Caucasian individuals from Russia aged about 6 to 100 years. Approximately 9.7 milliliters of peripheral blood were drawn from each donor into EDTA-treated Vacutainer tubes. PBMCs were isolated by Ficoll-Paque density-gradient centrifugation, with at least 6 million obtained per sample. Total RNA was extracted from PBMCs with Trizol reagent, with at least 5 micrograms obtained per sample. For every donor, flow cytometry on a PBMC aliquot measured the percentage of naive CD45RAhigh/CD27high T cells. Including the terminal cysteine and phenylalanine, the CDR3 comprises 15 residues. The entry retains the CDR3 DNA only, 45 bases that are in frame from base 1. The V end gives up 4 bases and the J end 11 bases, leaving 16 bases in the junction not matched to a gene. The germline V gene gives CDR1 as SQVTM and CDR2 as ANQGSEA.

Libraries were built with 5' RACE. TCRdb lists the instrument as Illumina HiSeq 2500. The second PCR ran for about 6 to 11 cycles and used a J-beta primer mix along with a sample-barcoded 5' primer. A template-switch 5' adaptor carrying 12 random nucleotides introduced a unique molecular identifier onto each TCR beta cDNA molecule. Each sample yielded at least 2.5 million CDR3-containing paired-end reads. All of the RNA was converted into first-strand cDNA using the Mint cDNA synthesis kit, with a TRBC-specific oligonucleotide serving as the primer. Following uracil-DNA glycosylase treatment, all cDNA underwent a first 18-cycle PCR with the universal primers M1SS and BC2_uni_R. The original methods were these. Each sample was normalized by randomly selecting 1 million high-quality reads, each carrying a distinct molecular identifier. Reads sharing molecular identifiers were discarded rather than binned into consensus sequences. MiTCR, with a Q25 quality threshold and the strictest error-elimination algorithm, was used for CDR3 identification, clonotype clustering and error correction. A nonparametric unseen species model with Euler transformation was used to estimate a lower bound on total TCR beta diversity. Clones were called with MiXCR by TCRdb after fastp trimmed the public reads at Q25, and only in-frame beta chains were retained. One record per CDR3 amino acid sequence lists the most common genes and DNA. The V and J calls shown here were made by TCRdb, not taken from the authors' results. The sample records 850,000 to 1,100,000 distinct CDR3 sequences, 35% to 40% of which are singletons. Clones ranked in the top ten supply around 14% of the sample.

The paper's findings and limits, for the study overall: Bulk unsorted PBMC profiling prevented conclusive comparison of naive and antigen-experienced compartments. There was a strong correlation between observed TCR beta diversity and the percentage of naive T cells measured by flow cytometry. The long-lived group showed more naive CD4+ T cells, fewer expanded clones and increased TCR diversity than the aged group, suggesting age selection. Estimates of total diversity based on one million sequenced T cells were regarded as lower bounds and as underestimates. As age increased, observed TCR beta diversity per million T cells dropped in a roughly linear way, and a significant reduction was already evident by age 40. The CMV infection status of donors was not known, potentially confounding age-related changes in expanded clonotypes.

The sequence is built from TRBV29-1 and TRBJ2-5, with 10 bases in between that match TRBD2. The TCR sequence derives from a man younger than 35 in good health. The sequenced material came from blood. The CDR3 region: CSVVSSGGGYNEQYF. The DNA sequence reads TGCAGCGTTGTATCTAGCGGGGGTGGCTACAATGAGCAGTACTTC.